This TCR beta chain was profiled in a study of response to subunit inactivated influenza vaccine. Study-wide points: Authors suggested few new T cells are recruited by each seasonal influenza vaccination.

This clonotype occurred a few times. Its antigen remains unknown. Each CDR3 protein gets one entry after TCRdb re-called the RT-PCR reads with MiXCR. The sample has about 520,000 distinct CDR3 sequences, around 7.7% seen once. This TCR came from a man aged 50-75 years who received an inactivated influenza vaccine. Material: PBMCs from blood, obtained around 2 years after vaccination.

CDR3 protein: CASSRTGVENYGYTF. The CDR3 bases are TGTGCCAGCAGCCGGACAGGGGTTGAAAACTATGGCTACACCTTC. The chain is built from TRBV5-5 and TRBJ1-2; 9 positions agree with TRBD1. Germline CDR1 and CDR2: SGHKS and YYEKEE (reference sequence). The CDR3 extends over 15 amino acids. J gave up 2 bases and V 4 bases, and 6 bases lay outside the gene matches.